This TCR beta chain came from a study of T cell responses to AZD1222 COVID-19 vaccine. Clones were read by immunoSEQ multiplex PCR, and TCRdb kept only the in-frame ones, dropping some. The top ten hold 3.3% of the sample, which has about 150,000 clones, roughly 90% seen once. Trimming took off 6 bases at V and 8 bases at J, with 8 bases between the two ends. Germline V gene data show CDR1 as SGHAT and CDR2 as FQNNGV. This CDR3 is 11 amino acids long. The chain has TRBV11-2 and TRBJ2-1; D is ambiguous. This specimen was peripheral blood, taken 28 days after the second AZD1222 dose. This clonotype originated in an adult who received the AZD1222 COVID-19 vaccine. CDR3 DNA sequence: TGTGCCAGCAGAACCTCCCATGAGCAGTTCTTC. It is translated as CASRTSHEQFF. The whole variable domain, filled in from reference TRBV11-2 and TRBJ2-1, reads EAGVAQSPRYKIIEKRQSVAFWCNPISGHATLYWYQQILGQGPKLLIQFQNNGVVDDSQLPKDRFSAERLKGVDSTLKIQPAKLEDSAVYLCASRTSHEQFFGPGTRLTVL.